The 2 T cell receptor beta chains below all came from one sample that was sequenced in a study of tumor-infiltrating lymphocytes in primary liver carcinoma. Priming with a constant-region primer yielded TCR beta cDNA from approximately 500 ng total RNA. Modified slightly, ARM-PCR produced TCR beta libraries over three nested multiplex PCR rounds. In the first two PCR rounds, TRBV1-TRBV30 forward primers were paired with a C-beta reverse primer, and each round lasted about 9 cycles. TCRdb reprocessed the multiplex PCR reads via MiXCR and lists one record per CDR3 protein. This table holds just over 300,000 distinct CDR3 sequences, 50% to 60% found once. RNA isolated from unsorted whole blood supplied the blood RNA, with germline DNA also extracted. Sequenced sample: peripheral blood. The receptors come from a woman aged 25 to 39 with primary liver carcinoma and hepatitis B virus infection.

Turning to this clonotype: Being one base from a much bigger clone, this may be a read error. This chain links TRBV6-2 or TRBV6-3 with TRBJ2-5, with 7 bases matching TRBD1. The germline CDR1 and CDR2 sequences are MNHEY and SVGEGT. CDR3 length: 13 amino acids. CDR3 sequence (DNA): TGTGACAGCAGACAGGGCTTCCAAGAGACCCAGTACTTC. Protein sequence: CDSRQGFQETQYF.

In regard to this clonotype: One end of the junction fails to match germline, which may point to a read error. This sequence joins TRBV29-1 and TRBJ2-3; a possible D gene is TRBD2 (5 bases). The CDR3 consists of 13 residues. Looked up from germline, CDR1 is SQVTM and CDR2 is ANQGSEA. The CDR3 reads CNVEAEYTDTQYF. As DNA, the CDR3 is TGCAACGTTGAAGCGGAGTACACAGATACGCAGTATTTT.